Here is one T cell receptor (beta chain) with its context. Its target is unknown. Time point noted: baseline, week 1 (first vaccination visit). Treatment in this sample: pre-vaccination baseline after standard-of-care therapy. New WHO grade 3 or 4 astrocytomas that were IDH1-mutant and ATRX-lost had been found in donors. The data derive from a study of a mutant IDH1 vaccine in newly diagnosed glioma. Study-wide context: Males made up 62.5% and females about 40% of treated patients, whose mean age was approximately 41 years. Previous care, which was radiotherapy, temozolomide, or both, most often involved both.

Profiling relied on immunoSEQ multiplex PCR, and the TCRdb table lists in-frame clones only, not all of them. The table lists about 88,000 clones, over 75% of them singletons. Study observations and caveats: Apparently unrelated to pseudoprogression were changes in the top peripheral T cell clonotypes.

Germline V gene sequence: CDR1 SNHLY, CDR2 FYNNEI. This CDR3 has 16 residues. V was shortened by 8 bases and J by 7 bases, with 26 bases between the two germline ends. The sequence was collected from a man aged 35-49 years with glioma. Some clones in this sample may be carry-over from other donors' samples. The V gene is TRBV2, the J gene TRBJ2-5, with D possibly being TRBD2 (5 bases). Here the sequenced sample was PBMCs, taken from a glioma patient treated with radiotherapy, temozolomide or both. CDR3 amino acids: CASLNIAARGLGTQYF. In DNA form, the CDR3 reads TGTGCCAGCTTAAATATCGCGGCAAGAGGGCTTGGGACCCAGTACTTC.